The T cell receptor (beta chain) under discussion was sequenced for a study of blood T cell repertoires in COVID-19. Looking at the study overall: Both acute and convalescent COVID-19 samples were obtained from the United States, Italy and Spain.

The CDR3 is 16 residues long. CDR1 SEHNR and CDR2 FQNEAQ come from the germline V gene (reference sequence). V lost 0 bases and J lost 0, with 9 bases in between. Only in-frame clones appear in the TCRdb table, and some are missing; sequencing was by immunoSEQ multiplex PCR. This table has 70,000 to 100,000 clones, 89% appearing once. Sequences were obtained from peripheral blood. V usage is TRBV7-9 and J usage is TRBJ2-4; TRBD2 is a possible D gene (6 bases). This receptor was identified in a man between 45 and 60 years old with COVID-19, enrolled during active disease. The CDR3 sequence: CASSLAWGVAKNIQYF. In DNA, the CDR3 is TGTGCCAGCAGCTTAGCGTGGGGGGTAGCCAAAAACATTCAGTACTTC.